A selection of T cell receptor beta chains follows, all from one sample in a study of cytomegalovirus exposure and HLA in healthy donors. Using immunoSEQ multiplex PCR, the repertoire was profiled, and TCRdb retains in-frame clones only, with some absent. The sample includes under 200,000 clones, approximately 75% of them seen just once. Material: PBMCs. All receptors derive from a man between 45 and 60 years old in good health and CMV-seropositive. The CDR3 runs from the conserved cysteine through the conserved F or W. The D gene is left open where the match is weak. Where a row states a size, it is once, few, many or the class of an expanded clone; other rows omit it.

>NA|TRBV4-3|TRBD2|TRBJ2-3
TGCGCCAGCAGCCAAGAAGCGGGGGGCAGAGATACGCAGTATTTT
CASSQEAGGRDTQYF
>NA|TRBV6-5|NA|TRBJ1-1
TGTGCCAGCAGGCGTCGACAGTCTATGAACACTGAAGCTTTCTTT
CASRRRQSMNTEAFF
>once|TRBV4-1|TRBD1|TRBJ2-7
TGCGCCAGCAGAGACATCCCGGGACAGAAAACCTACGAGCAGTACTTC
CASRDIPGQKTYEQYF
>NA|TRBV4-3|NA|TRBJ2-7
TGCGCCAGCAGCCAAGAAGCAAGCTCCTACGAGCAGTACTTC
CASSQEASSYEQYF
>NA|TRBV7-9|NA|TRBJ1-2
TGTGCCAGCAGCTTAAGCGGGCGGGGCTATGGCTACACCTTC
CASSLSGRGYGYTF
>NA|TRBV9|TRBD2|TRBJ2-6
TGTGCCAGCAGCGTTCCTAGCGGCAGCCGAGACTTCTCTGGGGCCAACGTCCTGACTTTC
CASSVPSGSRDFSGANVLTF
>NA|TRBV5-5|NA|TRBJ2-7
TGTGCCAGCAGGTTGTCTTCCGAGCAGTACTTC
CASRLSSEQYF
>NA|TRBV9|TRBD2|TRBJ2-1
TGTGCCAGCAGCGTAGGATCTGGCGGGGGGGCTGGTGAGCAGTTCTTC
CASSVGSGGGAGEQFF
>NA|TRBV2|TRBD2|TRBJ2-7
TGTGCCAGCACCGGACTAGCGGGGACCACCTACGAGCAGTACTTC
CASTGLAGTTYEQYF
>NA|TRBV7-2|NA|TRBJ2-2
TGTGCCAGCAGCTACACTAGTCCTGGGGAGCTGTTTTTT
CASSYTSPGELFF
>NA|TRBV28|TRBD1|TRBJ2-2
TGTGCCAGCAGCTCGGGACAGGGGGCCTTGTTCGGGGAGCTGTTTTTT
CASSSGQGALFGELFF
>NA|TRBV6-1|NA|TRBJ2-7
TGTGCCAGCGTTCTCGCCGCGGGAACCTACGAGCAGTACTTC
CASVLAAGTYEQYF
>NA|TRBV7-9|NA|TRBJ1-3
TGTGCCAGCAGCTCTGAGTTCTCTGGAAACACCATATATTTT
CASSSEFSGNTIYF
>NA|TRBV19|TRBD2|TRBJ2-3
TGTGCCAGTAGTATAGCTAGCGGGTCAAGCACAGATACGCAGTATTTT
CASSIASGSSTDTQYF
>once|TRBV27|NA|TRBJ1-4
TGTGCCAGCAGTCACCAGGGTACCAATGAAAAACTGTTTTTT
CASSHQGTNEKLFF
>NA|TRBV10-3|NA|TRBJ2-7
TGTGCCATCAGTGACCATTCCCCCTACGAGCAGTACTTC
CAISDHSPYEQYF
>NA|TRBV5-1|TRBD1|TRBJ1-1
TGCGCCAGCAGCGTGCAAGGGACAGCGAACACTGAAGCTTTCTTT
CASSVQGTANTEAFF
>NA|TRBV7-2|NA|TRBJ2-3
TGTGCCAGCAGCCCGGACTTGGATACGCAGTATTTT
CASSPDLDTQYF
>NA|TRBV5-1|NA|TRBJ2-7
TGCGCCAGCAGCTTTGGGGGCAGGGCCTCCTACGAGCAGTACTTC
CASSFGGRASYEQYF
>NA|TRBV2|TRBD1|TRBJ2-7
TGTGCCAAAGGGACAGCAGGTTACGAGCAGTACTTC
CAKGTAGYEQYF
>NA|TRBV9|TRBD2|TRBJ2-5
TGTGCCAGCAGTTCACTAGCGGGGGCAGAGACCCAGTACTTC
CASSSLAGAETQYF
>NA|TRBV28|NA|TRBJ1-6
TGTGCCACCCAAATTCGACAGTCACCTAATTCACCCCTCCACTTT
CATQIRQSPNSPLHF
>NA|TRBV7-3|NA|TRBJ2-1
TGTGCCAGCAGTCCGACTAGTGGAAATGTCGAGCAGTTCTTC
CASSPTSGNVEQFF
>NA|TRBV6-4|NA|TRBJ2-7
TGTGCCAGAGGGATGGGGCGGAGAGACTCCTACGAGCAGTACTTC
CARGMGRRDSYEQYF
>NA|TRBV4-3|NA|TRBJ2-5
TGCGCCAGCAGCCGTCAAAAAAGGGAGGCCCAGTACTTC
CASSRQKREAQYF
>NA|TRBV7-9|NA|TRBJ1-1
TGTGCCAGCAGCCCGCGGAATTACAACACTGAAGCTTTCTTT
CASSPRNYNTEAFF
>NA|TRBV6-5|TRBD1|TRBJ1-5
TGTGCCAGCAGTTACGACAGGGCGGTTCAGCCCCAGCATTTT
CASSYDRAVQPQHF
>NA|TRBV2|NA|TRBJ1-1
TGTGCCCAACAGCAGATACCGGGGGCTTTCTTT
CAQQQIPGAFF
>NA|TRBV19|NA|TRBJ2-3
TGTGCCAGTAGTATCGTTGGAGCAGATACGCAGTATTTT
CASSIVGADTQYF
>NA|TRBV30|TRBD1|TRBJ1-2
TGTGCCTGGAGGGGGACAGGGGTTAACTATGGCTACACCTTC
CAWRGTGVNYGYTF
>NA|TRBV4-3|NA|TRBJ1-1
TGCGCCAGCAGCCAAGAGCCCCCCTTCGGGAGGGGCCATTGGAACACTGAAGCTTTCTTT
CASSQEPPFGRGHWNTEAFF
>NA|TRBV18|NA|TRBJ1-5
TGTGCCAGCTCACCCGCAATCGACGGGAGTCAGCCCCAGCATTTT
CASSPAIDGSQPQHF
>NA|TRBV18|NA|TRBJ1-5
TGTGCCAGCTCACGGGAGAGTAGAGGCAATCAGCCCCAGCATTTT
CASSRESRGNQPQHF
>NA|TRBV5-1|TRBD1|TRBJ2-7
TGCGCCAGCAGCTTGGCTACAGGGGGCAAATGGGGTTACGAGCAGTACTTC
CASSLATGGKWGYEQYF
>NA|TRBV27|NA|TRBJ1-1
TGTGCCAGCGTCGCGGGCGGTTTGAACACTGAAGCTTTCTTT
CASVAGGLNTEAFF
>NA|TRBV27|NA|TRBJ2-3
TGTGCCACCTATTCTGGGGCCTCTCAGCAGTATTTT
CATYSGASQQYF
>NA|TRBV5-1|TRBD1|TRBJ1-4
TGCGCCAGCAGCCCGGGTAGGGGGCAAAATGAAAAACTGTTTTTT
CASSPGRGQNEKLFF
>NA|TRBV19|TRBD1|TRBJ1-6
TGTGCCAGTACCGGGACAGCAAATTCACCCCTCCACTTT
CASTGTANSPLHF
>NA|TRBV2|NA|TRBJ2-5
TGTGCCAGCAGTGGGACTACCGGAATAAGGGTCCAGTACTTC
CASSGTTGIRVQYF
>NA|TRBV6-1|NA|TRBJ2-3
TGTGCCAGCAGTGAGTCGTGGGGCCGGACCACAGATACGCAGTATTTT
CASSESWGRTTDTQYF
>few|TRBV19|TRBD2|TRBJ2-1
TGTGCCAGTGAAACTAGCGGGGGCCTCTACAATGAGCAGTTCTTC
CASETSGGLYNEQFF
>NA|TRBV4-3|NA|TRBJ2-3
TGCGCCAGCAGCCGGCGCGGGTCAGATACGCAGTATTTT
CASSRRGSDTQYF
>NA|TRBV9|NA|TRBJ1-3
TGTGCCAGCAGCGCCGGGACTCATGGAAACACCATATATTTT
CASSAGTHGNTIYF
>NA|TRBV9|NA|TRBJ1-6
TGTGCCAGCAGCCCCTCGGCAGGGGCTGATTCACCCCTCCACTTT
CASSPSAGADSPLHF
>NA|TRBV2|TRBD1|TRBJ1-2
TGTGCCAGCAGTGAAGACAGGGGGTCCCTCTATGGCTACACCTTC
CASSEDRGSLYGYTF
>NA|TRBV2|NA|TRBJ1-2
TGTGCCAGCAGTGAAGAACAGGGATATGGCTACACCTTC
CASSEEQGYGYTF
>NA|TRBV5-4|TRBD1|TRBJ2-1
TGTGCCAGCAGCCGGGGACAGGGGTATGGTGAGCAGTTCTTC
CASSRGQGYGEQFF
>NA|TRBV27|TRBD1|TRBJ2-7
TGTGCCAGCAGGCAAAGGACAGGGGAACCGTACGAGCAGTACTTC
CASRQRTGEPYEQYF
>NA|TRBV12-5|NA|TRBJ2-2
TGTGCAACGACCCCCGGAGCCGGGGAGCTGTTTTTT
CATTPGAGELFF
>few|TRBV11-2|NA|TRBJ1-5
TGTGCCAGCAGCTTAGCCGGCAATCAGCCCCAGCATTTT
CASSLAGNQPQHF
>few|TRBV9|TRBD1|TRBJ1-1
TGTGCCAGCAGCTTCGGGACAGAGGCGACTGAAGCTTTCTTT
CASSFGTEATEAFF
>NA|TRBV6-1|TRBD1|TRBJ2-7
TGTGCCAGCCCTGGCGGGACAGGACCCTACGAGCAGTACTTC
CASPGGTGPYEQYF
>NA|TRBV10-3|NA|TRBJ1-1
TGTGCCATCAGGGACTTGGGGAGGTGGACTGAAGCTTTCTTT
CAIRDLGRWTEAFF
>NA|TRBV20-1|NA|TRBJ2-1
TGCAGTGCTAGTATCCTTAATGAGCAGTTCTTC
CSASILNEQFF
>NA|TRBV18|NA|TRBJ1-2
TGTGCCAGCTCACCAGCAGGATATGGCTACACCTTC
CASSPAGYGYTF
>NA|TRBV18|NA|TRBJ2-5
TGTGCCAGCTCACCGTATGACCAAGAGACCCAGTACTTC
CASSPYDQETQYF
>NA|TRBV6-1|TRBD1|TRBJ1-3
TGTGCCAGCAGTGAAGTAACAGGGGCGAACACCATATATTTT
CASSEVTGANTIYF
>NA|TRBV6-5|NA|TRBJ2-7
TGTGCCAGCAGTTACCCTTTGGGGGGGCTGGAAAAGCAGTACTTC
CASSYPLGGLEKQYF